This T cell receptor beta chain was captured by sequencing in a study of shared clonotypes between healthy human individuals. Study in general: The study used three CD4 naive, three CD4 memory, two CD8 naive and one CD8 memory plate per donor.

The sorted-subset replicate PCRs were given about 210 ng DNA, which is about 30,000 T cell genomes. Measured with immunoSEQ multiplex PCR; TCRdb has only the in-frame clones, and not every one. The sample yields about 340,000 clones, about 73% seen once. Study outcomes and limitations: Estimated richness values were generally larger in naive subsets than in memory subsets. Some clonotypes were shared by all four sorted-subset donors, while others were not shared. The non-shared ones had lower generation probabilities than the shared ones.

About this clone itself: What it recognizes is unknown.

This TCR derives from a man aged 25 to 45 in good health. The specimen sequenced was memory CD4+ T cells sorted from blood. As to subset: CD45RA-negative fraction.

CDR3 sequence (DNA): TGTGCCACCAGCAGAGTATATGAGGGGGAAAAACTGTTTTTT. Encoded protein: CATSRVYEGEKLFF. The V call is TRBV15, the J call TRBJ1-4, with D maybe TRBD1 (5 bases). CDR3 length equals 14 residues. V lost 1 base, J lost 8 bases, and 11 bases lay in between. CDR1 is LNHNV, CDR2 YYDKDF, per germline (reference sequence).